This TCR beta chain came from a study of blood T cell repertoires in COVID-19. Study in general: The samples span acute and convalescent COVID-19 from the United States, Italy and Spain. Nucleic acid was either cDNA or gDNA, and it came from T cells, B-cell-depleted T cells, or PBMCs.

In the original workflow: By means of reference gene primer amplification, nucleated cell counts were estimated. Here immunoSEQ multiplex PCR was the method, and the copy in TCRdb shows in-frame clones only, minus some. The DNA was the basis for D and trimming; V, J and clone size are from that table. The sample consists of 120,000 or so clones, about 74% of them appearing once. The V and J ends lost 5 bases and 9 bases respectively, with 17 bases between them. Looked up from germline, CDR1 is SGHAT and CDR2 is FQNNGV. The CDR3 extends over 14 amino acids. The sample consisted of peripheral blood. The chain uses TRBV11-2 and TRBJ2-1; D perhaps matches TRBD1 (6 bases). This TCR was sampled from a man aged 60 to 75 with acute or convalescent COVID-19. CDR3 region: CASSPQSLQGEQFF. CDR3 coding DNA: TGTGCCAGCAGCCCACAGTCATTACAGGGTGAGCAGTTCTTC.